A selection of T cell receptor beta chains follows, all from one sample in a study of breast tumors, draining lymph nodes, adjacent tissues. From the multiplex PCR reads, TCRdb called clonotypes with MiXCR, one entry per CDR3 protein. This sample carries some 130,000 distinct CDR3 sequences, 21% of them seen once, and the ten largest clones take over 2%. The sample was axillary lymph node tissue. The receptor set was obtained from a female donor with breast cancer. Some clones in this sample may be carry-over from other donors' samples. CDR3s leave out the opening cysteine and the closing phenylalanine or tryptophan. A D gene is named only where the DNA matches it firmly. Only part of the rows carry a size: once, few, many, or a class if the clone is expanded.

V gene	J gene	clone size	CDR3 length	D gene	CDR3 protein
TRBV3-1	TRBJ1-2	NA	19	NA	ASSQDLIGDRIPDRVYGCT
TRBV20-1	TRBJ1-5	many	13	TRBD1	SARGGAGGGQPQH
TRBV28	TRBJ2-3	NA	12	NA	ASSSRIVTSTQY
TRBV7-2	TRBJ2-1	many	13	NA	ASREPGQIYNEQF
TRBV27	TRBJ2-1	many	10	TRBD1	ASSGTGSEQF
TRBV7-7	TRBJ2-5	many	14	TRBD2	ASSSPGLAGAETQY
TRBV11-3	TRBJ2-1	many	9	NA	ASSFAGEQF
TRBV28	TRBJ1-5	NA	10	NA	ASQIGNRPQH
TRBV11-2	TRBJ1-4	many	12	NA	ASSFGDKGEKLF
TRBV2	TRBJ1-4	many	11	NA	ASSVGGDGKLF